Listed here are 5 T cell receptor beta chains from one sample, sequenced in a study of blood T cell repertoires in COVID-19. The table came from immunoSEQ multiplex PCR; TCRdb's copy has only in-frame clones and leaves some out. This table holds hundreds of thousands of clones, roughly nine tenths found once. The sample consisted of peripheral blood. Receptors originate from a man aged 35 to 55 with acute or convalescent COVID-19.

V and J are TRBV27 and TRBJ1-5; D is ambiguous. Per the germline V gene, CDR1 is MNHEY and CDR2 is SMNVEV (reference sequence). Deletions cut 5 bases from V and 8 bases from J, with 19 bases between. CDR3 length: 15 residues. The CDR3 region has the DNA TGTGCCAGCAGTCCCCCCCCCGGGCACGGGGAGCCCCAGCATTTT. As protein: CASSPPPGHGEPQHF.

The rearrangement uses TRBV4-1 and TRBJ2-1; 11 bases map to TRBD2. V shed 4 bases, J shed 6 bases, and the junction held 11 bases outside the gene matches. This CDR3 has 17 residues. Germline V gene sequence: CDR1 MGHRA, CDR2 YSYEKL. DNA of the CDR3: TGCGCCAGCAGCCCGGAACCTGGGACTAGCGGCCTCAATGAGCAGTTCTTC. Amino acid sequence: CASSPEPGTSGLNEQFF.

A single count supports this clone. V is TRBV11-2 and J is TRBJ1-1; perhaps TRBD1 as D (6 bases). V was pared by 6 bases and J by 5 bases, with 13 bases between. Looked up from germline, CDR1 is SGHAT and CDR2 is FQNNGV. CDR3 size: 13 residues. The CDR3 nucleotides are TGTGCCAGCAGTTCAGGGGTGGGTACTGAAGCTTTCTTT. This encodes CASSSGVGTEAFF.

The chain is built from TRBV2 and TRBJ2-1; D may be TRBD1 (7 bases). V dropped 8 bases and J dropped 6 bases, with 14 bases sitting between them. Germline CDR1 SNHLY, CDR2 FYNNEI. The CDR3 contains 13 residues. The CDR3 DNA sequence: TGTGCCAGCCTCCTGGAGGGGGCCAATGAGCAGTTCTTC. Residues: CASLLEGANEQFF. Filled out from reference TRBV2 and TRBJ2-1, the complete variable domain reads EPEVTQTPSHQVTQMGQEVILRCVPISNHLYFYWYRQILGQKVEFLVSFYNNEISEKSEIFDDQFSVERPDGSNFTLKIRSTKLEDSAMYFCASLLEGANEQFFGPGTRLTVL.

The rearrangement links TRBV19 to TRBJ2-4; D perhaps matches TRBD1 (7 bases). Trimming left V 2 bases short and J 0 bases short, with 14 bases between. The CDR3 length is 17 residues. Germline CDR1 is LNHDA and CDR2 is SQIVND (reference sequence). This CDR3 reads CASSISAGQTAKNIQYF. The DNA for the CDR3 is TGTGCCAGTAGTATATCTGCGGGACAGACAGCCAAAAACATTCAGTACTTC.